The 32 T cell receptor beta chains reported below all come from one sample, sequenced in a study of T-cell reconstitution after alpha-beta-depleted transplantation in children. A library of TCRbeta sequences, prepared with unique molecular identifiers, was generated. TCRdb reprocessed the PCR reads via MiXCR and lists one record per CDR3 protein. The sample includes around 250,000 distinct CDR3 sequences, roughly 8.2% of them seen just once. The sample consisted of PBMCs, mostly from graft donor cells, taken 180 days after TCRalphabeta/CD19-depleted stem cell transplant. These receptors all stem from a male patient between 5 and 17 years old who had a stem cell transplant for acute lymphoblastic leukemia, so the T cells may come from the graft donor.

This clonotype showed up many times. The chain has TRBV11-2 and TRBJ1-4; D not certain. The CDR3 runs to 11 residues. The germline V gene has CDR1 SGHAT and CDR2 FQNNGV. Between the trimmed V and J ends, which lost 3 bases and 8 bases, there was a span of 4 bases. The CDR3 region has the DNA TGTGCCAGCAGCTTTAGGGAAAAACTGTTTTTT. Amino acids: CASSFREKLFF.

The chain combines TRBV19 with TRBJ1-5; unclear D gene. The CDR3 sequence is 14 residues long. Trimming shortened V by 3 bases and J by 0 bases, and 6 bases separated the two germline ends. The germline V gene has CDR1 LNHDA and CDR2 SQIVND (reference sequence). CDR3 coding DNA: TGTGCCAGTAGTATCTACTCTAGCAATCAGCCCCAGCATTTT. Its translation: CASSIYSSNQPQHF.

This CDR3 is CASCPFERRTSTRNQPQHF. CDR3 coding DNA: TGTGCCAGCTGTCCCTTTGAAAGGAGGACATCCACTCGCAATCAGCCCCAGCATTTT. This rearrangement joins TRBV22-1 to TRBJ1-5; the table assigns TRBD1, which was not confirmed against the DNA. TRBV22-1 is recorded as a pseudogene. The CDR3 sequence is 19 residues long.

Ten or more counts support this clonotype. The chain links TRBV5-5 to TRBJ1-1, with 7 bases aligning to TRBD1. V gave up 0 bases and J gave up 2 bases; unmatched junction bases: 7. The CDR3 sequence is 16 residues long. Germline V gene data show CDR1 as SGHKS and CDR2 as YYEKEE (reference sequence). The CDR3 sequence: CASSLEGQRVNTEAFF. The CDR3 DNA sequence: TGTGCCAGCAGCTTGGAGGGACAGAGAGTAAACACTGAAGCTTTCTTT.

This clonotype was found many times. The gene calls are TRBV24-1 and TRBJ2-1; TRBD2 aligns across 14 bases. Trimming removed 3 bases from V and 0 bases from J; junction bases left unmatched: 6. The germline CDR1 and CDR2 sequences are KGHDR and SFDVKD. CDR3 size: 19 residues. In nucleotides, the CDR3 is TGTGCCACCAGTGATCCTGGGACTAGCGGGAGCAGCTCCTACAATGAGCAGTTCTTC. It yields the protein CATSDPGTSGSSSYNEQFF.

In this sample, this clonotype turned up many times. The rearrangement uses TRBV20-1 and TRBJ2-3, with D possibly called TRBD1 or TRBD2 (5 bases each). Germline V gene sequence: CDR1 DFQATT, CDR2 SNEGSKA (reference sequence). The length of the CDR3 is 12 residues. V lost 3 bases and J lost 7, with 11 bases in between. DNA for the CDR3: TGCAGTGCTAGTGACCGGGGCTATACGCAGTATTTT. Amino acid sequence: CSASDRGYTQYF.

In its sample, this clonotype was seen many times. This sequence joins TRBV4-2 and TRBJ2-3, with TRBD2 identical over 8 bases. Unmatched junction bases numbered 14, after V lost 0 bases and J lost 6 bases. The CDR3 length is 18 residues. Germline V lookup: CDR1 LGHNA, CDR2 YNFKEQ. CDR3 DNA: TGTGCCAGCAGCCAAGATCCCCCGGGACTAGGGGCTAGGGATACGCAGTATTTT. It is translated as CASSQDPPGLGARDTQYF.

This clonotype was seen repeatedly, ten times or more. This sequence joins TRBV29-1 and TRBJ2-3; D gene uncertain. Germline assignment: CDR1 SQVTM and CDR2 ANQGSEA. V lost 3 bases and J 6 bases, leaving 7 bases between the germline ends. The CDR3 is 11 residues long. The chain's CDR3 is CSVEVRDTQYF. In nucleotides, the CDR3 is TGCAGCGTTGAGGTTCGGGATACGCAGTATTTT.

The table lists this clonotype with many counts. The DNA of the CDR3 is TGTGCCAGCAGCTTAGGCGTCGGAGCTTTCTTT. Its translation is CASSLGVGAFF. This chain connects TRBV13 to TRBJ1-1; D is undetermined. The CDR3 is 11 amino acids. CDR1 and CDR2 (germline): PRHDT, FYEKMQ (reference sequence). Trimming removed 0 bases from V and 10 bases from J, with 6 bases in between.

This clonotype was found many times. The chain joins TRBV28 to TRBJ2-7, with 9 bases fitting TRBD1. Germline CDR1 is MDHEN and CDR2 is SYDVKM. The J segment lost 3 bases and the V segment lost 6 bases, leaving 6 bases of the junction unmatched. The CDR3 contains 14 residues. For the CDR3, the DNA is TGTGCCAGCAGAAGGACAGGGGCATACTACGAGCAGTACTTC. Translated: CASRRTGAYYEQYF.

This clonotype came up many times. The V call is TRBV28, the J call TRBJ2-2, with D unclear. Germline V gene lookup returns CDR1 MDHEN and CDR2 SYDVKM. The CDR3 spans 15 residues. Trimming left V 5 bases short and J 5 bases short, with 15 bases between. Here the CDR3 reads CASSLRVLGTGELFF. The CDR3 DNA reads as TGTGCCAGCAGTCTTAGAGTATTGGGGACCGGGGAGCTGTTTTTT.

This clonotype was observed many times. The J gene is TRBJ2-7, the V gene TRBV9, with 9 bases matching TRBD1. V gave up 3 bases and J gave up 6 bases; unmatched junction bases: 7. The CDR3 extends over 14 amino acids. CDR1 and CDR2 from the germline V gene are SGDLS and YYNGEE. CDR3 loop: CASSAGTGKGEQYF. The CDR3 bases are TGTGCCAGCAGCGCTGGGACAGGGAAAGGCGAGCAGTACTTC.

In its sample, this clonotype was seen many times. The rearrangement uses TRBV5-1 and TRBJ2-5; D possibly uses TRBD1 or TRBD2 (5 bases each). V lost 4 bases and J lost 3, with 13 bases in between. Germline assignment: CDR1 SGHRS and CDR2 YFSETQ. This CDR3 spans 14 amino acids. The CDR3 here is CASSPGTAKETQYF. The CDR3 region has the DNA TGCGCCAGCAGCCCCGGGACCGCAAAAGAGACCCAGTACTTC.

Many counts were recorded for this clonotype. The chain combines TRBV7-2 with TRBJ2-2; D could derive from TRBD1 or TRBD2 (6 bases each). Per the germline V gene, CDR1 is SGHTA and CDR2 is FQGNSA. This CDR3 comprises 16 residues. V gave up 2 bases and J gave up 4 bases, with 14 bases separating them. CDR3 protein: CASSLWGASFTGELFF. CDR3 sequence (DNA): TGTGCCAGCAGCTTATGGGGGGCCTCTTTCACCGGGGAGCTGTTTTTT.

This clonotype occurred many times. The CDR3 loop is CSVGGDRGHNEQFF. In DNA form, the CDR3 reads TGCAGCGTTGGGGGGGACAGGGGGCATAATGAGCAGTTCTTC. The chain employs TRBV29-1 and TRBJ2-1; 12 nucleotides match TRBD1. V gave up 4 bases and J gave up 7 bases; unmatched junction bases: 5. The germline gives CDR1 SQVTM, CDR2 ANQGSEA. The CDR3 extends over 14 amino acids.

The chain uses TRBV2 and TRBJ2-7; weak D call: TRBD2 (5 bases). The CDR3 has 12 amino acids. In germline, CDR1 is SNHLY, CDR2 FYNNEI. With 10 bases removed from V and 8 bases from J, the gap between germline ends came to 18 bases. This CDR3 reads CANGEYTSKQYF. The CDR3 bases are TGTGCCAACGGGGAATACACCAGCAAGCAGTACTTC.

This clonotype was counted at least ten times. The V call is TRBV20-1, the J call TRBJ2-1, with TRBD2 matching 16 bases. The CDR3 spans 15 residues. Trimming at V came to 5 bases and at J to 7 bases, leaving 5 bases not matched to a gene. Germline-derived CDR1 and CDR2 are DFQATT and SNEGSKA (reference sequence). The CDR3 region is CSASGLAGGRNEQFF. In nucleotides, the CDR3 is TGCAGTGCTTCGGGACTAGCGGGGGGGAGGAATGAGCAGTTCTTC.

This clonotype appeared many times. J is TRBJ2-7 and V is TRBV6-2 or TRBV6-3, with TRBD2 as a possible D gene (6 bases). The CDR3 loop spans 15 amino acids. The V end was cut by 0 bases, the J end by 1 base, with 10 bases between. Germline V gene sequence: CDR1 MNHEY, CDR2 SVGEGT. Written as DNA, the CDR3 is TGTGCCAGCAGTTACTCGGGACTGACATCCTACGAGCAGTACTTC. Encoded protein: CASSYSGLTSYEQYF.

In this sample, this clonotype turned up many times. As DNA, the CDR3 is TGTGCCATCAGTGAGGGACCAAATACGCAGTATTTT. Its translation: CAISEGPNTQYF. The V call is TRBV10-3, the J call TRBJ2-3; D gene unclear. The CDR3 runs to 12 residues. Germline V lookup: CDR1 ENHRY, CDR2 SYGVKD. Trimming left V 2 bases short and J 7 bases short, with 7 bases between.

This clonotype has at least ten counts. J is TRBJ2-1 and V is TRBV6-5; D is uncertain. CDR1 is MNHEY, CDR2 SVGAGI, per germline. V dropped 9 bases and J dropped 9 bases, with 18 bases sitting between them. CDR3 length: 13 residues. The CDR3 is CASFPGSLAEQFF. The CDR3 bases are TGTGCCAGTTTCCCCGGGTCACTGGCTGAGCAGTTCTTC.

This clonotype has ten or more counts. The rearrangement joins TRBV11-2 to TRBJ1-4; the D is unclear. In germline, CDR1 is SGHAT, CDR2 FQNNGV. Trimming left V 5 bases short and J 3 bases short, with 25 bases between. There are 19 residues in the CDR3. The CDR3 loop reads CASSPFLRANHPPNEKLFF. CDR3 DNA: TGTGCCAGCAGCCCCTTTCTCCGGGCCAATCACCCTCCTAATGAAAAACTGTTTTTT. Looking up the rest from reference TRBV11-2 and TRBJ1-4 gives the full variable domain: EAGVAQSPRYKIIEKRQSVAFWCNPISGHATLYWYQQILGQGPKLLIQFQNNGVVDDSQLPKDRFSAERLKGVDSTLKIQPAKLEDSAVYLCASSPFLRANHPPNEKLFFGSGTQLSVL.

Ten or more counts support this clonotype. The gene calls are TRBV12-3 or TRBV12-4 and TRBJ1-1; 9 nucleotides line up with TRBD1. The CDR3 is made up of 16 amino acids. Losses at the gene ends were 4 bases for V and 7 bases for J; bases not matched to a gene: 13. The CDR3 loop is CASSSTRGPTGGEAFF. As DNA, the CDR3 is TGTGCCAGCAGTTCCACCCGAGGCCCGACAGGGGGTGAAGCTTTCTTT.

This clonotype was found a few times. The CDR3 loop is CASSRDSHTGELFF. As DNA, the CDR3 is TGTGCCAGCAGCCGGGACAGTCACACCGGGGAGCTGTTTTTT. This rearrangement joins TRBV7-6 to TRBJ2-2; 7 positions agree with TRBD1. Germline V gene lookup returns CDR1 SGHVS and CDR2 FNYEAQ. The CDR3 has 14 residues. V gave up 5 bases and J gave up 3 bases; unmatched junction bases: 3. The whole variable domain, remainder taken from reference TRBV7-6 and TRBJ2-2, is GAGVSQSPRYKVTKRGQDVALRCDPISGHVSLYWYRQALGQGPEFLTYFNYEAQQDKSGLPNDRFSAERPEGSISTLTIQRTEQRDSAMYRCASSRDSHTGELFFGEGSRLTVL.

This clonotype has at least ten counts. Here the CDR3 DNA reads TGTGCCAGTAGTCCAAGGAGGGTCGAGACCCAGTACTTC. Translating gives CASSPRRVETQYF. The V and J genes are TRBV19 and TRBJ2-5, with D perhaps matching TRBD2 (6 bases). Germline V gene lookup returns CDR1 LNHDA and CDR2 SQIVND (reference sequence). V was shortened by 5 bases and J by 5 bases, with 12 bases between the two germline ends. CDR3 length: 13 amino acids.

This clonotype was picked up many times. The chain uses TRBV20-1 and TRBJ2-5, with 10 bases matching TRBD2. This CDR3 is 13 amino acids long. Germline-derived CDR1 and CDR2 are DFQATT and SNEGSKA (reference sequence). V dropped 2 bases and J dropped 5; count of bases not matched to a gene: 2. The CDR3: CSARLAGAETQYF. CDR3 in DNA: TGCAGTGCTAGACTAGCGGGAGCTGAGACCCAGTACTTC.

This clonotype has at least ten counts. The chain links TRBV9 to TRBJ2-2, with D possibly being TRBD1 (6 bases). The CDR3 loop spans 18 amino acids. Germline CDR1 SGDLS, CDR2 YYNGEE. Trimming left V 4 bases short and J 0 bases short, with 19 bases between. The CDR3 reads CASSPMWGHDANTGELFF. The DNA of the CDR3 is TGTGCCAGCAGCCCAATGTGGGGACACGATGCGAACACCGGGGAGCTGTTTTTT.

The rearrangement uses TRBV6-1 and TRBJ2-3; 12 bases are shared with TRBD2. The CDR3 contains 17 residues. CDR1 MNHNS and CDR2 SASEGT come from the germline V gene. V shed 6 bases, J shed 4 bases, and the junction held 11 bases outside the gene matches. In DNA form, the CDR3 reads TGTGCCAGCAGGGGGGCGACTAGCGGGAGAGTGGCAGATACGCAGTATTTT. Protein product: CASRGATSGRVADTQYF.

The table lists this clonotype with many counts. V usage is TRBV7-2 and J usage is TRBJ1-2, with 8 bases fitting TRBD1. The trim removed 5 bases at V and 2 bases at J, leaving 4 bases unmatched. CDR1 is SGHTA and CDR2 is FQGNSA in the germline V gene. The CDR3 is made up of 14 amino acids. CDR3 nucleotides: TGTGCCAGCAGCCCACAGGGGGGGAACTATGGCTACACCTTC. Encoded protein: CASSPQGGNYGYTF.

This clonotype occurred many times. This chain links TRBV20-1 with TRBJ2-3; D perhaps matches TRBD2 (5 bases). Germline V gene sequence: CDR1 DFQATT, CDR2 SNEGSKA (reference sequence). The CDR3 runs 14 residues. V dropped 2 bases and J dropped 1 base, with 10 bases sitting between them. As DNA, the CDR3 is TGCAGTGCTAGAACCCTAGCAGGCACAGATACGCAGTATTTT. As protein: CSARTLAGTDTQYF.

This clonotype came up many times. The V gene is TRBV12-3 or TRBV12-4, the J gene TRBJ2-7; 8 bases match TRBD2. The V and J ends lost 6 bases and 6 bases, in that order; junction bases with no gene match: 7. CDR3 length equals 13 residues. The CDR3 protein is CASSSREGLEQYF. The CDR3 nucleotides are TGTGCCAGCAGCTCACGGGAGGGACTCGAGCAGTACTTC.

The table lists this clonotype with many counts. V usage is TRBV5-1 and J usage is TRBJ1-2; a possible D gene is TRBD1 (5 bases). The germline CDR1 and CDR2 sequences are SGHRS and YFSETQ. V was clipped by 0 bases and J by 7 bases, with 10 bases between them. There are 13 residues in the CDR3. CDR3 sequence (DNA): TGCGCCAGCAGCTTGGTTTGGGGGTTTGGCTACACCTTC. Its protein is CASSLVWGFGYTF.

This clonotype was seen ten or more times. This chain connects TRBV7-9 to TRBJ1-5; D not resolved. The CDR3 is 14 residues long. The germline V gene has CDR1 SEHNR and CDR2 FQNEAQ (reference sequence). V was cut by 1 base and J by 3 bases, with 7 bases left in between. Here the CDR3 DNA reads TGTGCCAGCAGCTTAGGGGCCTCCAATCAGCCCCAGCATTTT. Translation: CASSLGASNQPQHF.